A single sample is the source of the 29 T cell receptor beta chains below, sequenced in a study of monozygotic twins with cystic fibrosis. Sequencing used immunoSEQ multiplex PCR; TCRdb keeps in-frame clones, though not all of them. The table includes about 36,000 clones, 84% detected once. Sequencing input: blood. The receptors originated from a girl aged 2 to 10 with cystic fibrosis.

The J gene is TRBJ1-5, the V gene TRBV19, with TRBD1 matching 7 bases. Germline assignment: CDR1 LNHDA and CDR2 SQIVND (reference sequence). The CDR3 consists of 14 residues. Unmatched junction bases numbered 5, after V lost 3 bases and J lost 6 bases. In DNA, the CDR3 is TGTGCCAGTAGTATGGACGACAGGGCTCAGCCCCAGCATTTT. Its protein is CASSMDDRAQPQHF.

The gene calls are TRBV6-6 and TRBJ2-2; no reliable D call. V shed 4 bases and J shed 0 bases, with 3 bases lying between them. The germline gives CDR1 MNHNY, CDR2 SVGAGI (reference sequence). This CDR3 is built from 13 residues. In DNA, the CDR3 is TGTGCCAGCAGTTCCGCGAACACCGGGGAGCTGTTTTTT. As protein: CASSSANTGELFF.

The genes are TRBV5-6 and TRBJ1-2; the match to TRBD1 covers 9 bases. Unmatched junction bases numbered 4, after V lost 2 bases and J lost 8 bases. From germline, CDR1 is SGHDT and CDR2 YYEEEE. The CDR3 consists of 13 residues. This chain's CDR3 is CASSLQGAKGYTF. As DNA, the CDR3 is TGTGCCAGCAGCTTACAGGGGGCAAAGGGCTACACCTTC.

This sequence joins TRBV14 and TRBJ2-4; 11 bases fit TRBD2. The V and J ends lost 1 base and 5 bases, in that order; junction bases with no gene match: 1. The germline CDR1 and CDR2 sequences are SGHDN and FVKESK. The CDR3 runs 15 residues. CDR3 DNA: TGTGCCAGCAGCCAAGGGGGACTAGCGGAAAACATTCAGTACTTC. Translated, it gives CASSQGGLAENIQYF.

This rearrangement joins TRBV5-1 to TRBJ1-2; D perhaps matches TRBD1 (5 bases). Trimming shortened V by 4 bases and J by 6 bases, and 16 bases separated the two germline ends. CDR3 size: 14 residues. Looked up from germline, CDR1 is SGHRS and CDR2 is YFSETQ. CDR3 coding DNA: TGCGCCAGCAGCCCCGGCGGGGGTTGGCATGGCTACACCTTC. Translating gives CASSPGGGWHGYTF. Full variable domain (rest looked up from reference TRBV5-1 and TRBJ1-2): KAGVTQTPRYLIKTRGQQVTLSCSPISGHRSVSWYQQTPGQGLQFLFEYFSETQRNKGNFPGRFSGRQFSNSRSEMNVSTLELGDSALYLCASSPGGGWHGYTFGSGTRLTVV.

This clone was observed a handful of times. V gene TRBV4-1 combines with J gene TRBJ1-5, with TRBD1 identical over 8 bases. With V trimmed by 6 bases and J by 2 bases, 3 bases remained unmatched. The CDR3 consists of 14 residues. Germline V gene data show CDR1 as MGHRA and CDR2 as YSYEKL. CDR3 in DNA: TGCGCCAGCAGACCGGACAGGGGCAATCAGCCCCAGCATTTT. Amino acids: CASRPDRGNQPQHF.

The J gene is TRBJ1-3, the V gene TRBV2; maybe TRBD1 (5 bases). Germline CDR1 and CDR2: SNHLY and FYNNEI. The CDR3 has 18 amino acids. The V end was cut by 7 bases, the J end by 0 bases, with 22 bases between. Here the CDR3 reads CASTRLLIQASSGNTIYF. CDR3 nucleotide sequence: TGTGCCAGCACCCGACTCCTGATACAGGCGAGCTCTGGAAACACCATATATTTT.

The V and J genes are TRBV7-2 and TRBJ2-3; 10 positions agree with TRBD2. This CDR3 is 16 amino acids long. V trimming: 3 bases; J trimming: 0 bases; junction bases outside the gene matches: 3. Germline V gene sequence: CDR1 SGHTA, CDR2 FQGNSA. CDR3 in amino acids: CASSFLAGVSTDTQYF. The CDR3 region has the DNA TGTGCCAGCAGCTTCCTAGCGGGGGTAAGCACAGATACGCAGTATTTT.

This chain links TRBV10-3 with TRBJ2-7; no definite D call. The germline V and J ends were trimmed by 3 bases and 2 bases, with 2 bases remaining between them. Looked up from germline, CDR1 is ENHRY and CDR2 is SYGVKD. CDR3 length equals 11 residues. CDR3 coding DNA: TGTGCCATCAGTGACCCCTACGAGCAGTACTTC. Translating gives CAISDPYEQYF.

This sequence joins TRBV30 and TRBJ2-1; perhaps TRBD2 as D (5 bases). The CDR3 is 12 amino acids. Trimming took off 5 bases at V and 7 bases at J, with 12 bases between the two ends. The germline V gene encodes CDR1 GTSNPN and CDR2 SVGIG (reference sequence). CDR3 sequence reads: CAWADSWNEQFF. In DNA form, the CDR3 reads TGTGCCTGGGCGGACTCGTGGAATGAGCAGTTCTTC.

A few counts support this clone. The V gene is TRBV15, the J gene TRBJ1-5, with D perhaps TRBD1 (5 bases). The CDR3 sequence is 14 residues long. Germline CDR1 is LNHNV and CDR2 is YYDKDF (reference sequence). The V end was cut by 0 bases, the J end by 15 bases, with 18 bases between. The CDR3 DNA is TGTGCCACCAGCAGAGATCGGGTAAAGGGGCGTGTGCATTTT. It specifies CATSRDRVKGRVHF. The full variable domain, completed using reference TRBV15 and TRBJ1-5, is DAMVIQNPRYQVTQFGKPVTLSCSQTLNHNVMYWYQQKSSQAPKLLFHYYDKDFNNEADTPDNFQSRRPNTSFCFLDIRSPGLGDTAMYLCATSRDRVKGRVHFGDGTRLSIL.

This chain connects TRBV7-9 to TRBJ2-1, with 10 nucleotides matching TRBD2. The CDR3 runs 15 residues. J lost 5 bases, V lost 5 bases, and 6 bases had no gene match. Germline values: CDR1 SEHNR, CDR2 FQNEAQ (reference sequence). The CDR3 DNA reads TGTGCCAGCAGCCCCCATAGCGGGGGGCACAATGAGCAGTTCTTC. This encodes CASSPHSGGHNEQFF.

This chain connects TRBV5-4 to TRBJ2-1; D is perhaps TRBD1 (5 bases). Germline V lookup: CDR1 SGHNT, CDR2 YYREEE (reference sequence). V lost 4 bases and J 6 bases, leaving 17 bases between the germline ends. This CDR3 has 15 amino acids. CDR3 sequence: CASSPDTSSFNEQFF. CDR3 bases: TGTGCCAGCAGCCCGGACACCTCCTCATTCAATGAGCAGTTCTTC.

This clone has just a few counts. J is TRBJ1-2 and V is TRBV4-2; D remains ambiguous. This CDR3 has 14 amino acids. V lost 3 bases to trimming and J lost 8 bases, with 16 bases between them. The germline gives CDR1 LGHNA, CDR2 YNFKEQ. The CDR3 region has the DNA TGTGCCAGCAGCCACGGGTCTGACTCTCGGGGCTACACCTTC. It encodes CASSHGSDSRGYTF.

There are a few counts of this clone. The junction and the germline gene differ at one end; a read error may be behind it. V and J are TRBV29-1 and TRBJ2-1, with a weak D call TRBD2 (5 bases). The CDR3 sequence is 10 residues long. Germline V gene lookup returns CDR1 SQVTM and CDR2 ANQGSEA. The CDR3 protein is CTVEGSTQFF. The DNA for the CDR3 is TGCACCGTTGAGGGTTCCACGCAGTTCTTC.

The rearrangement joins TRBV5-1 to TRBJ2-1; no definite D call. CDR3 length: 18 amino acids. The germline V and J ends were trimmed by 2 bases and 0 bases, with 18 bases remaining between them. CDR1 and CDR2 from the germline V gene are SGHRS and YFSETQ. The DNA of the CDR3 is TGCGCCAGCAGCTTCCCGGCAAACATACGAATCTCCTACAATGAGCAGTTCTTC. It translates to CASSFPANIRISYNEQFF.

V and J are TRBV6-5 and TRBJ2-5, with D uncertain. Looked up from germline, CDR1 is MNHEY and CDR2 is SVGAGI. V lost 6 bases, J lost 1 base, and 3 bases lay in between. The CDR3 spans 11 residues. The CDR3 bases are TGTGCCAGCAGAGCCCAAGAGACCCAGTACTTC. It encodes CASRAQETQYF.

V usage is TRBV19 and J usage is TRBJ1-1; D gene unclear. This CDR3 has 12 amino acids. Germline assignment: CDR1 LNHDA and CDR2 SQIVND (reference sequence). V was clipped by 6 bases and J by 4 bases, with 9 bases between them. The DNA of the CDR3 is TGTGCCAGTAGGTTGGTGGGCACTGAAGCTTTCTTT. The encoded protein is CASRLVGTEAFF.

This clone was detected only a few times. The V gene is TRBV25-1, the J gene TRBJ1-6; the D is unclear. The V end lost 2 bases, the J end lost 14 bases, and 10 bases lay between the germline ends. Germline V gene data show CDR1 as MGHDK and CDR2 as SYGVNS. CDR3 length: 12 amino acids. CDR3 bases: TGTGCCAGCAGTGAAGAACCCTCCACCCTCCACTTT. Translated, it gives CASSEEPSTLHF.

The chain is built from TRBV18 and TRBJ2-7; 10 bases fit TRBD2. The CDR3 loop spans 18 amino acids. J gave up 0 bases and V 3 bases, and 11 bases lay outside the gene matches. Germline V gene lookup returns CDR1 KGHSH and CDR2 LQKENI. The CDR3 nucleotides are TGTGCCAGCTCACCGCTACCCCGAACTAGCGGGGACTCCTACGAGCAGTACTTC. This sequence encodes CASSPLPRTSGDSYEQYF.

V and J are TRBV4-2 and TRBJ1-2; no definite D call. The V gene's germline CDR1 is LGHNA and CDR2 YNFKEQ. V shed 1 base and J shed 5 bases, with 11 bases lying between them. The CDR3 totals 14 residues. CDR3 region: CASSQGPLEYGYTF. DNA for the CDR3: TGTGCCAGCAGCCAAGGTCCCCTCGAGTATGGCTACACCTTC.

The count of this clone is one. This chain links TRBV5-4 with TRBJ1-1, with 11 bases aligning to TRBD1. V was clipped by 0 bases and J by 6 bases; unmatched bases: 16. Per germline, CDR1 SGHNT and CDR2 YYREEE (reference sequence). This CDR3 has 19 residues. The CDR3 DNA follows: TGTGCCAGCAGCTTGGGTTTGGGAGGACAGGGGGCGGGAGTCTCTGAAGCTTTCTTT. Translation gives CASSLGLGGQGAGVSEAFF.

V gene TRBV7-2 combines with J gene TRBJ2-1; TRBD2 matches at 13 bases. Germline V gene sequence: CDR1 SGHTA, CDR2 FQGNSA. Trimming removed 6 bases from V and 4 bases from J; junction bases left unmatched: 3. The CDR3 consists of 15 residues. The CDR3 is CASSTGLAGYNEQFF. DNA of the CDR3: TGTGCCAGCAGTACGGGACTAGCGGGGTACAATGAGCAGTTCTTC.

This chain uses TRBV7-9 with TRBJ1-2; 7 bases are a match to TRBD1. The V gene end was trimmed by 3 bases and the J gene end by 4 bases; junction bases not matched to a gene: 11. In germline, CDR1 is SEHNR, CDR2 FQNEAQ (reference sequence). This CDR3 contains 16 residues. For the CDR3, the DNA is TGTGCCAGCAGCTTGAGTAAGTCGGGACAGTCCTATGGCTACACCTTC. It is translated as CASSLSKSGQSYGYTF.

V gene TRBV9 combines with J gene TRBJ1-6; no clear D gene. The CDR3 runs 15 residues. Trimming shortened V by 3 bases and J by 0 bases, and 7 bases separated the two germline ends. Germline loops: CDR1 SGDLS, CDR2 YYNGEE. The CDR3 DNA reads TGTGCCAGCAGCGACAGTACCTCCTATAATTCACCCCTCCACTTT. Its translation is CASSDSTSYNSPLHF.

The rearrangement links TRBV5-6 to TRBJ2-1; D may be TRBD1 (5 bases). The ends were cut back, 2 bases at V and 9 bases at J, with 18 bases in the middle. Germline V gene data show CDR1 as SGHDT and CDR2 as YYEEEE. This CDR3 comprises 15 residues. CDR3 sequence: CASSLFGAPRVEQFF. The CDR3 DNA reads TGTGCCAGCAGCTTATTCGGCGCACCCAGGGTTGAGCAGTTCTTC.

CDR3 residues: CASSIDRGNQETQYF. CDR3 DNA sequence: TGTGCCAGTAGTATAGATAGGGGGAACCAAGAGACCCAGTACTTC. V gene TRBV19 combines with J gene TRBJ2-5, with D possibly matching TRBD1 (6 bases). V lost 0 bases and J 0 bases, leaving 8 bases between the germline ends. There are 15 residues in the CDR3. The germline gives CDR1 LNHDA, CDR2 SQIVND (reference sequence).

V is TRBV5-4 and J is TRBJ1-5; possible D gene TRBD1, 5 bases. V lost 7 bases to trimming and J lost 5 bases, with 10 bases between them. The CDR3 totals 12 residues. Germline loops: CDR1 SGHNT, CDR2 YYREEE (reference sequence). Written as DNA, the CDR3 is TGTGCCAGCGCCTGGGGGGATCAGCCCCAGCATTTT. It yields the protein CASAWGDQPQHF. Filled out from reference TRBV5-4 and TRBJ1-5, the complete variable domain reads ETGVTQSPTHLIKTRGQQVTLRCSSQSGHNTVSWYQQALGQGPQFIFQYYREEENGRGNFPPRFSGLQFPNYSSELNVNALELDDSALYLCASAWGDQPQHFGDGTRLSIL.

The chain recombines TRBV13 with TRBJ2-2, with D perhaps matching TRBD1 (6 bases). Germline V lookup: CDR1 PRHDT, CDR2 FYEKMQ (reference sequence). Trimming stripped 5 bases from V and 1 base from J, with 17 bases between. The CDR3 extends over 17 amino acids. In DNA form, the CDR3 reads TGTGCCAGCAGCCCCAGCCAGGGGCCGATGAACACCGGGGAGCTGTTTTTT. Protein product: CASSPSQGPMNTGELFF. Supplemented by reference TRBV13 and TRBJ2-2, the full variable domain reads AAGVIQSPRHLIKEKRETATLKCYPIPRHDTVYWYQQGPGQDPQFLISFYEKMQSDKGSIPDRFSAQQFSDYHSELNMSSLELGDSALYFCASSPSQGPMNTGELFFGEGSRLTVL.